This T cell receptor (beta chain) appears in the sequencing data of a study of cytomegalovirus exposure and HLA in healthy donors. PCR primers comprised 60 Vbeta and 13 Jbeta primers. Sequencing was performed with immunoSEQ multiplex PCR; in TCRdb, only in-frame clones are kept and a portion is missing. The table for this sample gives just over 20,000 clones. As to this clone: Its target is unknown.

Healthy bone marrow donors made up the cohort. General study findings and limits: A list of 164 TCR beta chains associated with cytomegalovirus was given.

V trimming: 5 bases; J trimming: 5 bases; junction bases outside the gene matches: 6. The CDR3 covers 14 residues. Germline loops: CDR1 SSHAT, CDR2 FNYEAQ (reference sequence). This sequence was found in a man in his sixties in good health and CMV-seropositive. Sequenced: PBMCs. The rearrangement links TRBV7-7 to TRBJ2-5, with TRBD1 matching over 9 bases. Here the CDR3 reads CASSPDRGLETQYF. CDR3 DNA: TGTGCCAGCAGCCCTGACAGGGGGTTGGAGACCCAGTACTTC. The full variable domain, in which reference TRBV7-7 and TRBJ2-5 provide the parts outside the CDR3, is GAGVSQSPRYKVTKRGQDVTLRCDPISSHATLYWYQQALGQGPEFLTYFNYEAQPDKSGLPSDRFSAERPEGSISTLTIQRTEQRDSAMYRCASSPDRGLETQYFGPGTRLLVL.